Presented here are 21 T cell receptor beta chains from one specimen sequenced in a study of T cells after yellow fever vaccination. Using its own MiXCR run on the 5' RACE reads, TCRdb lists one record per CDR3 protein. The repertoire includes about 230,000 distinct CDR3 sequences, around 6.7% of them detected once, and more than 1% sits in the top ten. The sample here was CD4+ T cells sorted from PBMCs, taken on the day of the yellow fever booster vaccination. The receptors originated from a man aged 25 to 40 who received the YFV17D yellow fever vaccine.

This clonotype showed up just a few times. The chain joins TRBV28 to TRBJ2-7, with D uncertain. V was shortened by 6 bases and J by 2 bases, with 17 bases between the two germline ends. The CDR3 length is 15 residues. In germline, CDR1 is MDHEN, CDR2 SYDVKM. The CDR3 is CASRSLLADTYEQYF. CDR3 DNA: TGTGCCAGCAGATCTCTTCTTGCTGATACCTACGAGCAGTACTTC.

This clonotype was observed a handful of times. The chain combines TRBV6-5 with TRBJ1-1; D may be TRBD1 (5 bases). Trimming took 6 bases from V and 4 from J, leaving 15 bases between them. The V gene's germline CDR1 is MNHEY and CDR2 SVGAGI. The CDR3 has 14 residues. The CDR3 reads CASRVSRAATEAFF. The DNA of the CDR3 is TGTGCCAGCAGGGTCTCCAGGGCCGCCACTGAAGCTTTCTTT.

CDR3 residues: CASSISGSSYEQYF. CDR3 DNA: TGTGCCAGCAGCATTAGCGGGTCTTCCTACGAGCAGTACTTC. This rearrangement joins TRBV7-8 to TRBJ2-7; 7 nucleotides line up with TRBD2. V dropped 5 bases and J dropped 1; count of bases not matched to a gene: 5. CDR3 length: 14 residues. CDR1 and CDR2 from the germline V gene are SGHVS and FQNEAQ.

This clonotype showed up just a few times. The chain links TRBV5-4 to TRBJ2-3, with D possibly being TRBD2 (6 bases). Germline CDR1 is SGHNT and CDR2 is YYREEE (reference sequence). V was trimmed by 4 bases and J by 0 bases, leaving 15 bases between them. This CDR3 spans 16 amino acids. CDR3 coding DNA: TGTGCCAGCAGCCTCAGACTAGACTCTAGCACAGATACGCAGTATTTT. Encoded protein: CASSLRLDSSTDTQYF.

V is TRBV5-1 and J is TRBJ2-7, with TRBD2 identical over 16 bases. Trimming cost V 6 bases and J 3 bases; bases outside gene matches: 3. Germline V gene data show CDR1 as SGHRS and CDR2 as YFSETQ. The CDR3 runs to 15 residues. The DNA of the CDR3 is TGCGCCAGCAAGGGACTAGCGGGAGGGGTCTACGAGCAGTACTTC. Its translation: CASKGLAGGVYEQYF.

This CDR3 reads CASSQDPQRGAQETQYF. The CDR3 region has the DNA TGCGCCAGCAGCCAAGATCCCCAGCGGGGGGCCCAAGAGACCCAGTACTTC. The chain couples TRBV4-3 to TRBJ2-5; 9 positions match TRBD2. V shed 0 bases and J 1 base; nucleotides not matched to a gene: 6. The CDR3 totals 17 residues. Germline V gene lookup returns CDR1 LGHNA and CDR2 YSLEER.

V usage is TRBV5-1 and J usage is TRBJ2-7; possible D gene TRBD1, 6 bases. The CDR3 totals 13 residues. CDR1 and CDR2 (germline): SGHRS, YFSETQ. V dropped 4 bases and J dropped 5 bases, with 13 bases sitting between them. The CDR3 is CASSLGDTNEQYF. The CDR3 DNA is TGCGCCAGCAGCCTAGGGGACACCAACGAGCAGTACTTC. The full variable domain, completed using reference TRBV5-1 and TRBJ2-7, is KAGVTQTPRYLIKTRGQQVTLSCSPISGHRSVSWYQQTPGQGLQFLFEYFSETQRNKGNFPGRFSGRQFSNSRSEMNVSTLELGDSALYLCASSLGDTNEQYFGPGTRLTVT.

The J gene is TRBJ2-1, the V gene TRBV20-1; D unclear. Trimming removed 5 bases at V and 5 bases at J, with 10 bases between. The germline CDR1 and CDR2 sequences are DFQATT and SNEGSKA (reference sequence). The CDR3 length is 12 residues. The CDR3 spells CSAGPLNNEQFF. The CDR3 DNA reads TGCAGTGCTGGGCCTCTAAACAATGAGCAGTTCTTC.

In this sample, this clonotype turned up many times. The CDR3 loop is CSARLAGSVYEQYF. The CDR3 DNA sequence: TGCAGTGCTAGACTAGCGGGAAGTGTTTACGAGCAGTACTTC. The rearrangement links TRBV20-1 to TRBJ2-7; the match to TRBD2 covers 9 bases. This CDR3 has 14 amino acids. The junction had 6 bases not matched to a gene; V was cut back by 2 bases and J by 4 bases. From germline, CDR1 is DFQATT and CDR2 SNEGSKA (reference sequence).

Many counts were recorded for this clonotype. The DNA for the CDR3 is TGCAGTGCTAGAGAAGGCGGACAGGGCAGCGAGCAGTACTTC. It yields the protein CSAREGGQGSEQYF. J is TRBJ2-7 and V is TRBV20-1; 8 bases fit TRBD1. The J segment lost 6 bases and the V segment lost 0 bases, leaving 7 bases of the junction unmatched. This CDR3 has 14 residues. The germline CDR1 and CDR2 sequences are DFQATT and SNEGSKA (reference sequence).

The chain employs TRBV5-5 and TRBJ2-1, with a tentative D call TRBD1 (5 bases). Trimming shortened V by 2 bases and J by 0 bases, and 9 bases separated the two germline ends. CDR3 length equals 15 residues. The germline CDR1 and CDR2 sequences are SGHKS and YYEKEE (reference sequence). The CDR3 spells CASSLDSISYNEQFF. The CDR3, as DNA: TGTGCCAGCAGCTTAGACAGTATCTCCTACAATGAGCAGTTCTTC. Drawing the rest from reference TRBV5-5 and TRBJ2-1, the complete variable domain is DAGVTQSPTHLIKTRGQQVTLRCSPISGHKSVSWYQQVLGQGPQFIFQYYEKEERGRGNFPDRFSARQFPNYSSELNVNALLLGDSALYLCASSLDSISYNEQFFGPGTRLTVL.

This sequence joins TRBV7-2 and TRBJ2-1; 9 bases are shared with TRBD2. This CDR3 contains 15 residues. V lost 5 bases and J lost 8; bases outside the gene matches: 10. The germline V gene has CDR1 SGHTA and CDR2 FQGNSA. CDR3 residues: CASSRNGREGYEQFF. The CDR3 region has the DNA TGTGCCAGCAGCCGAAATGGGCGGGAGGGGTATGAGCAGTTCTTC.

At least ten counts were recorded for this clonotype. CDR3 protein: CASSNGRTDTQYF. The CDR3 DNA reads TGTGCCAGCAGTAACGGGAGAACAGATACGCAGTATTTT. The chain employs TRBV7-2 and TRBJ2-3; tentative D call: TRBD2 (6 bases). The CDR3 is 13 amino acids. Germline V gene sequence: CDR1 SGHTA, CDR2 FQGNSA. Trimming cost V 6 bases and J 3 bases, with 10 bases left between them.

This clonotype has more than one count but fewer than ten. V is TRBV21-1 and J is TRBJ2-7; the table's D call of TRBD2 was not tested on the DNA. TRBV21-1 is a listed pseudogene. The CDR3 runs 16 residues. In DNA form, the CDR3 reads TGTGCCAGCAGCCTCAAGACTAGCGGGGACTCCTACGAGCAGTACTTC. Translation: CASSLKTSGDSYEQYF.

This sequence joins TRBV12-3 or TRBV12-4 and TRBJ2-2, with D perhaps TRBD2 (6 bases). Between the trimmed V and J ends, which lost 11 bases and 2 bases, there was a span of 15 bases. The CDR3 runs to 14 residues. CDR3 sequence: CACWGTGNTGELFF. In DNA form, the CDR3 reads TGTGCCTGCTGGGGGACTGGCAACACCGGGGAGCTGTTTTTT.

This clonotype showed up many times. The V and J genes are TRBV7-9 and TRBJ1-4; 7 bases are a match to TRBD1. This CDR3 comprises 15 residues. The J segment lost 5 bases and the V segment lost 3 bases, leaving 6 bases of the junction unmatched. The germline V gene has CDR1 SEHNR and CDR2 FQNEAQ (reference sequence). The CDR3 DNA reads TGTGCCAGCAGCTTTGGGGGACAGTTCAATGAAAAACTGTTTTTT. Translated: CASSFGGQFNEKLFF.

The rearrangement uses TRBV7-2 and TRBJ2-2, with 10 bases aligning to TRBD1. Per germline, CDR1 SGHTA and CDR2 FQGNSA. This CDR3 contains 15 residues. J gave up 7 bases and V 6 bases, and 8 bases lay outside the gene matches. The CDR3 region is CASRMDRGRGGELFF. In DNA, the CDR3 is TGTGCCAGCAGAATGGACAGGGGGAGGGGCGGGGAGCTGTTTTTT.

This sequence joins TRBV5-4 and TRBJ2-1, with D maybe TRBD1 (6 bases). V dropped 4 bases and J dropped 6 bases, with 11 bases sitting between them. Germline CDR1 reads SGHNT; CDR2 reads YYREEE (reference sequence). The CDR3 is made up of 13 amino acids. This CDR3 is CASSIQGVNEQFF. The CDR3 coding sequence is TGTGCCAGCAGCATACAGGGAGTCAATGAGCAGTTCTTC.

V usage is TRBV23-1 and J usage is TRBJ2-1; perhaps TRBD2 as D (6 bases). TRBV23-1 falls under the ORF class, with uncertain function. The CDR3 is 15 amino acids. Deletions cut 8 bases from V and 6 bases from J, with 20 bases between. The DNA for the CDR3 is TGCGCCAGCCGTCCCTTGACTAGTTGGCGCAATGAGCAGTTCTTC. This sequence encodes CASRPLTSWRNEQFF.

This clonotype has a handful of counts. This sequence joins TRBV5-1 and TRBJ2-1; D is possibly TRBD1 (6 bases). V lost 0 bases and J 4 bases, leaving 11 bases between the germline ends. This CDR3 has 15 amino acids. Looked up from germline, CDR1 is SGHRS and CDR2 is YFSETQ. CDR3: CASSLDGQTYNEQFF. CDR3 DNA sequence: TGCGCCAGCAGCTTGGACGGACAGACTTACAATGAGCAGTTCTTC. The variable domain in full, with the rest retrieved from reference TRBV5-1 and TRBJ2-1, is KAGVTQTPRYLIKTRGQQVTLSCSPISGHRSVSWYQQTPGQGLQFLFEYFSETQRNKGNFPGRFSGRQFSNSRSEMNVSTLELGDSALYLCASSLDGQTYNEQFFGPGTRLTVL.

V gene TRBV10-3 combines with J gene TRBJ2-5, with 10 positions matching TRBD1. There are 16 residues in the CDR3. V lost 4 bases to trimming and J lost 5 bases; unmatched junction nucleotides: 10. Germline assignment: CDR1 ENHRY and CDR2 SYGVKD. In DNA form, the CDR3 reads TGTGCCATCAGTGCACGCTCGGGACAGGGGATGGAGACCCAGTACTTC. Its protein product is CAISARSGQGMETQYF.